The present TCR beta chain was sequenced within a study of CD8 T cells in ankylosing spondylitis. CDR3 length: 16 residues. Germline CDR1 reads SGHTA; CDR2 reads FQGNSA. V was clipped by 7 bases and J by 6 bases, with 21 bases between them. Each CDR3 protein is one row after TCRdb ran MiXCR on the 5' RACE reads. The top ten clones hold more than 15% of a sample with about 200,000 distinct CDR3 sequences, 13% of them seen once. The sequencing input was blood, either unsorted or a sorted T cell fraction (not recorded which). The V and J genes are TRBV7-2 and TRBJ2-2; D gene ambiguous. This TCR derives from a male donor with ankylosing spondylitis or in good health (not recorded which). CDR3 sequence: CASTQRDRPRPGELFF. The CDR3 DNA reads as TGTGCCAGCACTCAGCGAGATAGGCCCCGACCCGGGGAGCTGTTTTTT.